The 18 T cell receptor beta chains below were found in one sample sequenced in a study of tumor-infiltrating lymphocytes in primary liver carcinoma. Co-extraction of RNA and DNA was performed on roughly 20-33 mg of unsorted bulk tissue. The template, roughly 0.45 ug total RNA, yielded TCR beta cDNA made with a constant-region primer. Three nested multiplex PCR rounds, a slightly modified ARM-PCR method, built the TCR beta libraries. Forward primers for TRBV1-TRBV30 and a C-beta reverse primer served the first two PCR rounds, at roughly 10 cycles each. Each CDR3 protein gets one entry after TCRdb re-called the multiplex PCR reads with MiXCR. The data show roughly 23,000 distinct CDR3 sequences, roughly 72% seen once. Specimen: liver tumor tissue from sampling region 1. Subset reported: tumor region T1, superior pole. The receptor source for this set is a man aged 35-49 years with primary liver carcinoma and hepatitis B virus infection.

On this clonotype itself: Given the absence of the conserved phenylalanine or tryptophan at the CDR3 end, a read error is likely. This chain uses TRBV28 with TRBJ2-7; D remains ambiguous. Germline CDR1 MDHEN, CDR2 SYDVKM. The CDR3 has 14 amino acids. V was clipped by 1 base and J by 7 bases, with 14 bases between them. DNA for the CDR3: TGTGCCAGCAGTTTATTCGCTGGGGATGGAGAGCAGTACTTA. Its translation: CASSLFAGDGEQYL.

This clonotype was seen a handful of times. The chain links TRBV5-4 to TRBJ2-2; 11 nucleotides agree with TRBD2. This CDR3 has 18 residues. Germline-derived CDR1 and CDR2 are SGHNT and YYREEE (reference sequence). The J segment lost 5 bases and the V segment lost 0 bases, leaving 9 bases of the junction unmatched. Here the CDR3 reads CASSLAKLAGAGTGELFF. The CDR3 DNA reads TGTGCCAGCAGCTTGGCGAAACTAGCGGGAGCGGGTACCGGGGAGCTGTTTTTT.

About this clonotype itself: At one end, the junction sequence differs from germline, possibly due to a read error. The chain links TRBV11-2 to TRBJ2-7; a possible D gene is TRBD2 (7 bases). The CDR3 totals 14 residues. Per the germline V gene, CDR1 is SGHAT and CDR2 is FQNNGV. In nucleotides, the CDR3 is TGTGTCAGCGGCTCGGGACGGGGGGCATACGAGCAGTACTTC. Residues: CVSGSGRGAYEQYF.

As to this clonotype: One base away lies a much larger clone, so this may be a sequencing read error. It is likely a read error, because the conserved phenylalanine at the end of the CDR3 is missing. The rearrangement uses TRBV6-5 and TRBJ1-6; no firm D call. Germline CDR1 is MNHEY and CDR2 is SVGAGI. There are 16 residues in the CDR3. With 5 bases removed from V and 4 bases from J, the gap between germline ends came to 15 bases. CDR3 bases: TGTGCCAGCAGTAAACAGTCTGCCATATATAATTCACCCCTCCACTTA. This encodes CASSKQSAIYNSPLHL.

This clonotype has just a few counts. J is TRBJ1-1 and V is TRBV29-1, with a weak D call TRBD1 (5 bases). The CDR3 length is 13 residues. V was shortened by 8 bases and J by 13 bases, with 26 bases between the two germline ends. Per the germline V gene, CDR1 is SQVTM and CDR2 is ANQGSEA. The CDR3, as DNA: TGCAGCATTGTTCGTGCGGGGGTTACTGGAGTTTTCTTT. Its translation is CSIVRAGVTGVFF.

On this clonotype: One junction end does not reproduce the germline sequence, and a read error may be involved. The rearrangement joins TRBV4-1 to TRBJ2-2, with 9 bases fitting TRBD1. From germline, CDR1 is MGHRA and CDR2 YSYEKL. The CDR3 has 16 residues. CDR3 nucleotide sequence: TGCACCAGCAACGATCTGGACAGGGGAATAACCGGGGAGCTGTTTTTT. Its translation is CTSNDLDRGITGELFF.

As to this clonotype: At one end the junction does not follow the germline gene, possibly because of a read error. In DNA form, the CDR3 reads TGTGCCAGCAGTTCTAGCCGGAAGCTCTCCTACGAGAAGTACTTC. Its protein is CASSSSRKLSYEKYF. The V gene is TRBV6-6, the J gene TRBJ2-7; D is perhaps TRBD2 (5 bases). CDR3 length equals 15 residues. Looked up from germline, CDR1 is MNHNY and CDR2 is SVGAGI (reference sequence).

Of note for this clonotype: The conserved phenylalanine or tryptophan is not found at the CDR3 terminus, so this likely reflects a read error. V and J are TRBV11-3 and TRBJ1-3; D is unclear. This CDR3 has 15 amino acids. Germline V gene lookup returns CDR1 SGHNT and CDR2 YENEEA. The CDR3 bases are TGTGTCAGGAGCTCAGAGGTCAGAGCCGGAAACACCATATATCTT. Encoded protein: CVRSSEVRAGNTIYL.

On this clonotype itself: The junction departs from the called germline gene at one end, perhaps through a read error. The rearrangement joins TRBV29-1 to TRBJ2-7; a weak D match, TRBD2 (6 bases). The germline CDR1 and CDR2 sequences are SQVTM and ANQGSEA. The CDR3 runs to 12 residues. The CDR3 here is CNVTSSSYDQYF. CDR3 in DNA: TGTAACGTAACTAGCAGCTCCTACGACCAGTACTTC.

This clonotype turned up a few times. This may be a read error: a much more frequent sequence differs by one nucleotide. The chain uses TRBV11-2 and TRBJ2-7; the match to TRBD1 covers 9 bases. The CDR3 has 15 residues. CDR1 is SGHAT, CDR2 FQNNGV, per germline. CDR3 region: CASCLRWTGENEQYF. The CDR3 nucleotides are TGTGCCAGCTGCTTACGATGGACAGGGGAAAACGAGCAGTACTTC.

CDR3 nucleotide sequence: TGTGCCAGCACTTTAGTAACAAGGGCGAACACTGAAGCTTTCTTT. This encodes CASTLVTRANTEAFF. V gene TRBV7-8 combines with J gene TRBJ1-1, with unresolved D. Germline lookup yields CDR1 SGHVS and CDR2 FQNEAQ. V shed 7 bases and J shed 1 base, with 16 bases lying between them. This CDR3 has 15 residues.

With regard to this clonotype: The junction and the germline gene differ at one end; a read error may be behind it. This chain connects TRBV29-1 to TRBJ2-3, with D possibly matching TRBD2 (5 bases). The CDR3 covers 15 residues. Germline V gene data show CDR1 as SQVTM and CDR2 as ANQGSEA. The CDR3 nucleotides are TGCAGTGTTGTCGGCCTAGGAGGAAGAACAGATACGCAGTATTTT. Its translation is CSVVGLGGRTDTQYF.

With respect to this clonotype: It is likely a read error, because the conserved phenylalanine at the end of the CDR3 is missing. This chain links TRBV11-2 with TRBJ2-3, with TRBD1 identical over 10 bases. Trimming took 5 bases from V and 6 from J; bases not matched to a gene: 8. There are 15 residues in the CDR3. Germline V gives CDR1 SGHAT, CDR2 FQNNGV. CDR3 protein: CASSVPGQGPDTQYY. The DNA of the CDR3 is TGTGCCAGCAGCGTACCGGGACAGGGGCCGGATACGCAGTATTAT.

Worth noting for this clonotype: No conserved phenylalanine or tryptophan is present at the end of the CDR3, so a read error is the likely explanation. The chain recombines TRBV6-5 with TRBJ2-6, with unresolved D. The V gene lost 5 bases and the J gene lost 2 bases, with 10 bases spanning the gap. This CDR3 is 15 amino acids long. Germline CDR1 and CDR2: MNHEY and SVGAGI. The CDR3 region has the DNA TGTGCCAGCAGTCCCGACGCTCCTGGGGCCAACGTCCTGACTCTC. This translates into CASSPDAPGANVLTL.

In regard to this clonotype: One end of the junction is discordant with germline, which a read error may explain. The V gene is TRBV7-8, the J gene TRBJ2-2; 12 bases align to TRBD2. Germline V CDR1 and CDR2: SGHVS, FQNEAQ. The CDR3 contains 17 residues. The CDR3 here is CAGSFRTSGANVGELFF. CDR3 DNA sequence: TGTGCCGGCAGCTTCCGGACTAGCGGGGCGAACGTCGGGGAGCTGTTTTTT.

The chain recombines TRBV29-1 with TRBJ2-7; TRBD1 is a possible D gene (7 bases). Germline V gene data show CDR1 as SQVTM and CDR2 as ANQGSEA. CDR3 length: 13 amino acids. CDR3 bases: TGCATCGCTACAGGGGAGGCCTCCTATAAGCAGTACTTC. It codes for CIATGEASYKQYF.

To note about this clonotype: Germline is not matched at one junction end, which may reflect a read error. The chain joins TRBV6-5 to TRBJ2-5; TRBD2 aligns across 7 bases. In germline, CDR1 is MNHEY, CDR2 SVGAGI. The CDR3 runs to 18 residues. This CDR3 reads CASSYLTGTGRVQGTQYF. The CDR3 region has the DNA TGTGCCAGCAGTTACTTAACCGGGACTGGGAGGGTCCAAGGGACCCAGTATTTC.

This clonotype was detected once. At one end, the junction sequence differs from germline, possibly due to a read error. The rearrangement joins TRBV11-1 to TRBJ2-1, with TRBD2 matching 8 bases. Germline assignment: CDR1 SGHAT and CDR2 FQDESV (reference sequence). The CDR3 covers 15 residues. The CDR3 sequence is CASSKGLVKRGERFF. Written as DNA, the CDR3 is TGTGCCAGCAGCAAGGGACTAGTGAAACGAGGTGAGCGGTTCTTC.